This T cell receptor beta chain appears in the sequencing data of a study of cytomegalovirus exposure and HLA in healthy donors. Study observations and caveats: What TCR beta sequences reportedly achieved was accurate prediction of HLA-A and HLA-B alleles in most subjects. Presence/absence analyses supposed approximately even sequencing depth among donors.

Worth noting for this clone: As yet, its antigen is unknown.

60 Vbeta and 13 Jbeta primers were used in PCR. The method was immunoSEQ multiplex PCR; TCRdb's version includes in-frame clones alone and lacks a portion of them. The sample contains just over 150,000 clones, 65% to 85% of which appear only once. The CDR3 covers 14 residues. Germline-derived CDR1 and CDR2 are MNHEY and SMNVEV (reference sequence). Trimming took 0 bases from V and 4 from J, leaving 8 bases between them. The chain employs TRBV27 and TRBJ2-3; D is unclear. This receptor was obtained from a male donor in good health and CMV-seropositive. The sequencing sample was made of PBMCs. CDR3 in DNA: TGTGCCAGCAGTTTATCCCCCTTTTCAGATACGCAGTATTTT. It translates to CASSLSPFSDTQYF.